These 16 T cell receptor beta chains were all obtained from the same sample, sequenced in a study of immune evolution from preneoplasia to lung adenocarcinoma. Profiled with immunoSEQ multiplex PCR; TCRdb holds only in-frame clones, not every one. The sample lists about 5,600 clones; about three quarters were seen once. Sequencing was performed on FFPE lung adenocarcinoma in situ tissue. The receptors stem from a person aged 55-80 years with lung adenocarcinoma.

The V and J genes are TRBV27 and TRBJ1-1; 10 nucleotides match TRBD1. The germline CDR1 and CDR2 sequences are MNHEY and SMNVEV (reference sequence). The CDR3 has 16 amino acids. The V gene end was trimmed by 3 bases and the J gene end by 5 bases; junction bases not matched to a gene: 9. CDR3 sequence: CASSFRDRGLRTEAFF. For the CDR3, the DNA is TGTGCCAGCAGTTTTCGTGACAGGGGGCTAAGAACTGAAGCTTTCTTT.

This chain uses TRBV11-2 with TRBJ1-2; a possible D gene is TRBD1 (6 bases). Germline-derived CDR1 and CDR2 are SGHAT and FQNNGV. The CDR3 consists of 16 residues. The V end was cut by 3 bases, the J end by 6 bases, with 20 bases between. The CDR3 nucleotides read TGTGCCAGCAGCTTTCCCCTAAGGGGGGGGGAGGATGGCTACACCTTC. It is translated as CASSFPLRGGEDGYTF.

This chain uses TRBV9 with TRBJ1-1, with D maybe TRBD1 (6 bases). Germline CDR1 reads SGDLS; CDR2 reads YYNGEE. The CDR3 contains 13 residues. V lost 6 bases, J lost 3 bases, and 12 bases lay in between. CDR3: CASNVGGHTEAFF. The CDR3 DNA reads as TGTGCCAGCAACGTTGGGGGGCACACTGAAGCTTTCTTT.

The V and J genes are TRBV11-3 and TRBJ2-1; TRBD2 agrees at 8 bases. Looked up from germline, CDR1 is SGHNT and CDR2 is YENEEA. Trimming cost V 5 bases and J 7 bases; bases outside gene matches: 10. The CDR3 length is 15 residues. CDR3 nucleotides: TGTGCCAGCAGCCAAGGTACAGCGGGGGTGAATGAGCAGTTCTTC. This translates into CASSQGTAGVNEQFF.

The chain carries TRBV27 and TRBJ2-7; possible D gene TRBD1, 5 bases. Trimming left V 3 bases short and J 4 bases short, with 13 bases between. CDR1 and CDR2 from the germline V gene are MNHEY and SMNVEV (reference sequence). CDR3 length equals 14 residues. CDR3 sequence (DNA): TGTGCCAGCAGTTTTACAGGCTTGGGGTACGAGCAGTACTTC. Translation gives CASSFTGLGYEQYF.

The chain couples TRBV19 to TRBJ2-7, with D perhaps TRBD1 (5 bases). V shed 1 base and J shed 3 bases, with 10 bases lying between them. The CDR3 is 14 amino acids. Germline CDR1 reads LNHDA; CDR2 reads SQIVND (reference sequence). CDR3 sequence: CASSIGGRSYEQYF. CDR3 nucleotides: TGTGCCAGTAGTATAGGGGGCAGGAGCTACGAGCAGTACTTC.

The chain employs TRBV18 and TRBJ2-3; 7 bases are shared with TRBD1. The CDR3 is 16 residues long. Germline V CDR1 and CDR2: KGHSH, LQKENI. V lost 0 bases and J lost 1; bases outside the gene matches: 4. CDR3 amino acids: CASSPPNRGGTDTQYF. The CDR3 nucleotides are TGTGCCAGCTCACCACCTAACAGGGGCGGCACAGATACGCAGTATTTT.

This sequence joins TRBV30 and TRBJ1-2; possible D gene TRBD1, 5 bases. Germline V gene data show CDR1 as GTSNPN and CDR2 as SVGIG (reference sequence). V lost 6 bases and J 6 bases, leaving 17 bases between the germline ends. This CDR3 spans 13 amino acids. The CDR3 bases are TGTGCCTGCATGAGGGGTTCTTCGGATGGCTACACCTTC. Its translation: CACMRGSSDGYTF.

This rearrangement joins TRBV11-3 to TRBJ2-1; D unclear. V lost 0 bases and J 2 bases, leaving 8 bases between the germline ends. CDR3 length: 15 residues. Germline-derived CDR1 and CDR2 are SGHNT and YENEEA. The CDR3 DNA is TGTGCCAGCAGCTTAGATCCGAACGCCTACAATGAGCAGTTCTTC. Its protein product is CASSLDPNAYNEQFF.

This chain joins TRBV28 and TRBJ1-2; D is uncertain. V lost 7 bases, J lost 0 bases, and 6 bases lay in between. There are 12 residues in the CDR3. CDR1 is MDHEN and CDR2 is SYDVKM in the germline V gene. Here the CDR3 reads CASTTANYGYTF. The CDR3 DNA follows: TGTGCCAGCACAACAGCTAACTATGGCTACACCTTC.

The chain carries TRBV4-3 and TRBJ1-2; no reliable D call. This CDR3 region has 14 residues. V was pared by 2 bases and J by 8 bases, with 15 bases between. Germline V lookup: CDR1 LGHNA, CDR2 YSLEER. The chain's CDR3 is CASSQHSSSGGYTF. DNA of the CDR3: TGCGCCAGCAGCCAACACAGCTCGTCGGGCGGCTACACCTTC.

The V and J genes are TRBV7-9 and TRBJ1-1; TRBD1 matches at 7 bases. The CDR3 runs 14 residues. With V trimmed by 4 bases and J by 6 bases, 8 bases remained unmatched. CDR1 is SEHNR, CDR2 FQNEAQ, per germline (reference sequence). The CDR3 sequence is CASSSMTGTAEAFF. The CDR3, as DNA: TGTGCCAGCAGCTCAATGACAGGGACCGCTGAAGCTTTCTTT.

This clone was seen just once. The genes are TRBV7-2 and TRBJ2-5; TRBD1 matches 9 bases. The ends lost 5 bases at V and 5 bases at J; junction bases unmatched: 3. The CDR3 totals 13 residues. Germline loops: CDR1 SGHTA, CDR2 FQGNSA. CDR3 nucleotide sequence: TGTGCCAGCAGCGGACAGGGGCGGGAGACCCAGTACTTC. Translated: CASSGQGRETQYF. The entire variable domain, with the rest obtained from reference TRBV7-2 and TRBJ2-5, is as follows: GAGVSQSPSNKVTEKGKDVELRCDPISGHTALYWYRQSLGQGLEFLIYFQGNSAPDKSGLPSDRFSAERTGGSVSTLTIQRTQQEDSAVYLCASSGQGRETQYFGPGTRLLVL.

This chain joins TRBV29-1 and TRBJ2-3; 7 nucleotides line up with TRBD1. The ends lost 7 bases at V and 2 bases at J; junction bases unmatched: 6. Germline CDR1 reads SQVTM; CDR2 reads ANQGSEA. The CDR3 has 13 residues. The CDR3 reads CSAGQATTDTQYF. The CDR3 DNA sequence: TGCAGCGCCGGACAGGCCACCACAGATACGCAGTATTTT.

This clone appeared a single time. V is TRBV27 and J is TRBJ2-1; D perhaps matches TRBD2 (6 bases). V gave up 6 bases and J gave up 2 bases, with 20 bases separating them. Germline-derived CDR1 and CDR2 are MNHEY and SMNVEV (reference sequence). The CDR3 is 17 amino acids. The CDR3 region has the DNA TGTGCCAGCAGCCGCACGGGACTCTCGGCTACCTACAATGAGCAGTTCTTC. It is translated as CASSRTGLSATYNEQFF.

CDR3 DNA: TGTGCCAGCAGTTACAACAGGGTACGGAATTCACCCCTCCACTTT. Protein: CASSYNRVRNSPLHF. This chain joins TRBV6-5 and TRBJ1-6; TRBD1 might be the D (6 bases). The CDR3 sequence is 15 residues long. Trimming cost V 2 bases and J 7 bases, with 12 bases left between them. The germline V gene has CDR1 MNHEY and CDR2 SVGAGI.